This is a list of T cell receptor beta chains from one sample in a study of T-cell reconstitution after alpha-beta-depleted transplantation in children. MiXCR, run by TCRdb on the PCR reads, gives a single entry per CDR3 protein. The sample lists approximately 1,000,000 distinct CDR3 sequences; under 30% were seen once. The sequenced sample was PBMCs, mostly from graft donor cells, obtained 360 days after TCRalphabeta/CD19-depleted stem cell transplant. Source of these receptors: a boy in the first two years of life who had a stem cell transplant for SCID, so the T cells may come from the graft donor. Each CDR3 is given with its conserved first and last residue. D genes are given only for firm matches. Some rows have no size entry. The others give once, few or many, or a class for an expanded clone.

v_gene	j_gene	d_gene	abundance	CDR3aa	CDR3nt
TRBV10-3	TRBJ1-3	-	-	CAIGQPSAGNTIYF	TGTGCCATCGGACAGCCCAGCGCTGGAAACACCATATATTTT
TRBV28	TRBJ2-5	TRBD2	-	CASSSLLAGTGWETQYF	TGTGCCAGCAGCTCATTACTAGCGGGGACTGGCTGGGAGACCCAGTACTTC
TRBV29-1	TRBJ1-1	-	-	CSVEDVYIQAKAFF	TGCAGCGTTGAAGATGTGTATATACAAGCTAAAGCTTTCTTT
TRBV24-1	TRBJ2-1	TRBD2	-	CATSAGTSVPNEQFF	TGTGCCACCAGCGCCGGGACTAGCGTCCCCAATGAGCAGTTCTTC
TRBV11-2	TRBJ1-6	-	once	CASSFRQSNSPLHF	TGTGCCAGCAGCTTTCGGCAGAGTAATTCACCCCTCCACTTT
TRBV11-2	TRBJ2-1	TRBD2	-	CASSSTSTSGAPWGEQFF	TGTGCCAGCAGCTCGACTTCGACTAGCGGGGCCCCTTGGGGTGAGCAGTTCTTC
TRBV27	TRBJ2-7	TRBD2	-	CASSFRSSGRDIYEQYF	TGTGCCAGCAGTTTCCGGTCCAGCGGGAGGGATATCTACGAGCAGTACTTC
TRBV12-3/TRBV12-4	TRBJ1-1	-	-	CASNIQGHPNTEAFF	TGTGCCAGCAACATTCAGGGACATCCGAACACTGAAGCTTTCTTT
TRBV4-1	TRBJ2-7	-	few	CASSHQDADYEQYF	TGCGCCAGCAGCCACCAGGACGCCGACTACGAGCAGTACTTC
TRBV5-6	TRBJ1-5	-	-	CASSLSTAGRMPQHF	TGTGCCAGCAGCTTAAGTACGGCAGGCCGGATGCCCCAGCATTTT
TRBV2	TRBJ2-5	TRBD1	-	CASSRDRAMETQYF	TGTGCCAGCAGTCGGGACAGGGCAATGGAGACCCAGTACTTC
TRBV12-3/TRBV12-4	TRBJ2-1	TRBD2	few	CASSSPGLGSHNEQFF	TGTGCCAGCAGTTCTCCGGGACTAGGGAGTCACAATGAGCAGTTCTTC
TRBV2	TRBJ2-3	-	-	CASSEPSRTAGTDTQYF	TGTGCCAGCAGTGAACCCTCTAGGACTGCAGGCACAGATACGCAGTATTTT
TRBV27	TRBJ2-1	-	many	CASSLSYGARRNEQFF	TGTGCCAGCAGTTTATCGTATGGGGCCCGGAGGAATGAGCAGTTCTTC
TRBV11-2	TRBJ1-6	TRBD1	-	CASSHPAGGYSPLHF	TGTGCCAGCAGCCACCCTGCAGGGGGCTATTCACCCCTCCACTTT
TRBV20-1	TRBJ2-3	TRBD2	-	CSTVAGYTDTQYF	TGCAGCACCGTAGCGGGGTACACAGATACGCAGTATTTT
TRBV6-2/TRBV6-3	TRBJ2-3	-	-	CASSVAADTQNF	TGTGCCAGCAGCGTCGCGGCAGATACGCAGAATTTT
TRBV4-2	TRBJ2-3	TRBD2	-	CASSQTIDGLADNTDTQYF	TGTGCCAGCAGCCAAACCATCGACGGCCTAGCGGACAACACAGATACGCAGTATTTT
TRBV6-5	TRBJ2-7	-	few	CASSYFRGPEQYF	TGTGCCAGCAGTTACTTCCGCGGGCCCGAGCAGTACTTC
TRBV20-1	TRBJ2-3	-	few	CSGTGAPASDTQYF	TGCAGTGGTACGGGAGCCCCGGCGTCAGATACGCAGTATTTT
TRBV7-6	TRBJ2-5	TRBD2	-	CASSTGLGGETQYF	TGTGCCAGCAGCACGGGACTAGGGGGAGAGACCCAGTACTTC
TRBV7-6	TRBJ2-3	-	-	CASSLILGGADTQYF	TGTGCCAGCAGCTTAATTCTGGGGGGCGCAGATACGCAGTATTTT
TRBV20-1	TRBJ1-2	-	-	CSADLEPNYGYTF	TGCAGTGCCGACCTAGAACCTAACTATGGCTACACCTTC
TRBV28	TRBJ1-3	-	few	CASSVGQRLTGNTIYF	TGTGCCAGCAGTGTCGGACAGCGCCTTACTGGAAACACCATATATTTT
TRBV3-1	TRBJ2-3	-	many	CASSQSPGHSTDTQYF	TGTGCCAGCAGCCAATCTCCGGGACATAGCACAGATACGCAGTATTTT
TRBV20-1	TRBJ2-3	TRBD2	-	CSARDLVAGGVTDTQYF	TGCAGTGCTAGAGATCTGGTAGCGGGAGGAGTCACAGATACGCAGTATTTT
TRBV4-2	TRBJ2-1	TRBD2	few	CASSQVRGGLEQFF	TGTGCCAGCAGCCAAGTGCGGGGGGGCCTTGAGCAGTTCTTC
TRBV5-1	TRBJ1-1	-	-	CASSLIPAVGTEAFF	TGCGCCAGCAGCTTGATACCGGCCGTGGGGACTGAAGCTTTCTTT
TRBV9	TRBJ2-7	-	few	CASSVADSYEQYF	TGTGCCAGCAGCGTGGCGGACAGCTACGAGCAGTACTTC